These 19 T cell receptor beta chains share one sample of origin, sequenced in a study of spatial heterogeneity in lung cancer. Time point indicated: sample taken at primary tumor resection. The authors sequenced whole RNA from tumor, nontumor lung or frozen PBMC without sorting. In TCRdb, the 5' RACE reads were re-called with MiXCR into one record per CDR3 protein. The table lists 50,000 or so distinct CDR3 sequences, about 7.4% of them singletons. Sequenced material: PBMCs, taken at surgery. The receptor source for this set is a female donor with early-stage non-small cell lung cancer.

This clonotype was observed many times. The chain links TRBV7-7 to TRBJ2-3, with TRBD2 matching over 8 bases. Germline-derived CDR1 and CDR2 are SSHAT and FNYEAQ (reference sequence). Unmatched junction bases numbered 6, after V lost 5 bases and J lost 5 bases. The CDR3 is made up of 14 amino acids. Here the CDR3 DNA reads TGTGCCAGCAGCCCCGGACTAGCAGGAGATACGCAGTATTTT. Protein product: CASSPGLAGDTQYF.

This clonotype was seen ten or more times. This chain joins TRBV11-2 and TRBJ2-2; D perhaps matches TRBD2 (5 bases). CDR3 length: 14 amino acids. The V and J ends lost 1 base and 8 bases respectively, with 11 bases between them. Germline-derived CDR1 and CDR2 are SGHAT and FQNNGV. The DNA of the CDR3 is TGTGCCAGCAGCTTAGGTGGCGGGCAAGGGGAGCTGTTTTTT. It specifies CASSLGGGQGELFF. The full variable domain, completed using reference TRBV11-2 and TRBJ2-2, is EAGVAQSPRYKIIEKRQSVAFWCNPISGHATLYWYQQILGQGPKLLIQFQNNGVVDDSQLPKDRFSAERLKGVDSTLKIQPAKLEDSAVYLCASSLGGGQGELFFGEGSRLTVL.

The rearrangement uses TRBV12-3 or TRBV12-4 and TRBJ1-1; D unclear. Trimming removed 1 base from V and 0 bases from J, with 9 bases in between. This CDR3 region has 15 residues. The CDR3 protein is CASSLGRVMNTEAFF. As DNA, the CDR3 is TGTGCCAGCAGTTTAGGCAGAGTGATGAACACTGAAGCTTTCTTT.

This clonotype was detected only a few times. The V gene is TRBV20-1, the J gene TRBJ2-1; 11 bases are shared with TRBD2. This CDR3 comprises 14 residues. Germline CDR1 reads DFQATT; CDR2 reads SNEGSKA (reference sequence). The V segment lost 2 bases and the J segment 7 bases; nucleotides outside the gene matches: 4. This CDR3 is CSARPSGGINEQFF. The DNA of the CDR3 is TGCAGTGCTAGACCTAGCGGGGGGATAAATGAGCAGTTCTTC.

This clonotype was observed a handful of times. This rearrangement joins TRBV20-1 to TRBJ2-1; D may be TRBD2 (5 bases). Germline V gives CDR1 DFQATT, CDR2 SNEGSKA (reference sequence). V was pared by 0 bases and J by 0 bases, with 12 bases between. CDR3 length: 16 amino acids. This chain's CDR3 is CSAREALGGSYNEQFF. CDR3 sequence (DNA): TGCAGTGCTAGAGAAGCGTTAGGAGGCTCCTACAATGAGCAGTTCTTC.

This clonotype was counted ten times or more. The chain links TRBV12-3 or TRBV12-4 to TRBJ2-1; 8 bases map to TRBD2. J gave up 12 bases and V 10 bases, and 17 bases lay outside the gene matches. The CDR3 covers 14 residues. CDR3 coding DNA: TGTGCCACCCCCCCGACTAGCGCTGTGGTCTGGCAGTTCTTC. Its translation is CATPPTSAVVWQFF.

This clonotype was observed at least ten times. The rearrangement joins TRBV6-1 to TRBJ1-5; tentatively, D is TRBD1 (5 bases). In germline, CDR1 is MNHNS, CDR2 SASEGT. The CDR3 is 13 residues long. The V gene lost 1 base and the J gene lost 9 bases, with 10 bases spanning the gap. Here the CDR3 DNA reads TGTGCCAGCAGTGAAGTACAGAGGGGGCCCCAGCATTTT. This sequence encodes CASSEVQRGPQHF.

At least ten counts were recorded for this clonotype. The J gene is TRBJ2-7, the V gene TRBV7-2, with D hard to call. Between the trimmed V and J ends, which lost 1 base and 1 base, there was a span of 8 bases. This CDR3 is 14 amino acids long. CDR1 is SGHTA and CDR2 is FQGNSA in the germline V gene. The CDR3 nucleotides are TGTGCCAGCAGCTTAGGTGGGGTTTCCTACGAGCAGTACTTC. Translation gives CASSLGGVSYEQYF.

A few counts support this clonotype. The chain employs TRBV10-2 and TRBJ1-5, with unresolved D. The germline gives CDR1 WSHSY, CDR2 SAAADI. The V end was cut by 3 bases, the J end by 1 base, with 10 bases between. There are 15 residues in the CDR3. In DNA form, the CDR3 reads TGCGCCAGCAGTGAAGCCAGCCCCAGCAATCAGCCCCAGCATTTT. This translates into CASSEASPSNQPQHF.

The table lists this clonotype with a few counts. This sequence joins TRBV7-2 and TRBJ2-5; D assignment may be TRBD1 or TRBD2 (6 bases each). The CDR3 extends over 15 amino acids. V dropped 2 bases and J dropped 0 bases, with 10 bases sitting between them. Germline lookup yields CDR1 SGHTA and CDR2 FQGNSA. The CDR3 here is CASSLSGANQETQYF. The CDR3 DNA reads TGTGCCAGCAGCTTATCGGGGGCTAACCAAGAGACCCAGTACTTC.

This clonotype has only a few counts. V is TRBV7-2 and J is TRBJ2-3; 9 bases fit TRBD2. This CDR3 region has 15 residues. V lost 1 base and J lost 7; bases outside the gene matches: 6. Germline lookup yields CDR1 SGHTA and CDR2 FQGNSA. This CDR3 is CASSLDLAGTNTQYF. As DNA, the CDR3 is TGTGCCAGCAGCTTAGATCTAGCGGGGACAAATACGCAGTATTTT.

This clonotype showed up just a few times. The chain uses TRBV4-3 and TRBJ1-1; TRBD1 matches at 8 bases. CDR1 and CDR2 (germline): LGHNA, YSLEER. The V segment lost 0 bases and the J segment 11 bases; nucleotides outside the gene matches: 20. The CDR3 has 18 residues. The CDR3 loop is CASSQDLQGGREREGAFF. The CDR3, as DNA: TGCGCCAGCAGCCAAGATCTACAGGGGGGTCGGGAGAGGGAAGGGGCTTTCTTT.

This clonotype was counted at least ten times. This CDR3 is CASESSGGAKETQYF. CDR3 coding DNA: TGTGCCAGCGAGAGTAGCGGGGGGGCAAAAGAGACCCAGTACTTC. The gene calls are TRBV10-3 and TRBJ2-5; TRBD2 aligns across 11 bases. CDR3 length equals 15 residues. V trimming: 10 bases; J trimming: 3 bases; junction bases outside the gene matches: 10. Germline V lookup: CDR1 ENHRY, CDR2 SYGVKD.

The chain combines TRBV27 with TRBJ2-1; D possibly corresponds to TRBD2 (6 bases). V lost 6 bases and J 4 bases, leaving 19 bases between the germline ends. CDR1 MNHEY and CDR2 SMNVEV come from the germline V gene (reference sequence). This CDR3 comprises 16 residues. CDR3 bases: TGTGCCAGCAGACCCCTAACAGGCGGACTATACAATGAGCAGTTCTTC. Protein sequence: CASRPLTGGLYNEQFF.

The chain uses TRBV28 and TRBJ1-3; D is possibly TRBD1 (6 bases). V was shortened by 6 bases and J by 0 bases, with 24 bases between the two germline ends. The CDR3 has 19 amino acids. Germline CDR1 is MDHEN and CDR2 is SYDVKM. The DNA of the CDR3 is TGTGCCAGCAGCATCGAAAGGCTGTCAGACAGGCCCTCTGGAAACACCATATATTTT. Amino acids: CASSIERLSDRPSGNTIYF.

J is TRBJ2-3 and V is TRBV9; D is unresolved. The germline V gene has CDR1 SGDLS and CDR2 YYNGEE. The CDR3 is made up of 13 amino acids. Trimming left V 8 bases short and J 0 bases short, with 10 bases between. The CDR3 is CASGQESTDTQYF. For the CDR3, the DNA is TGTGCCAGTGGGCAGGAAAGCACAGATACGCAGTATTTT. The entire variable domain, with the rest obtained from reference TRBV9 and TRBJ2-3, is as follows: DSGVTQTPKHLITATGQRVTLRCSPRSGDLSVYWYQQSLDQGLQFLIQYYNGEERAKGNILERFSAQQFPDLHSELNLSSLELGDSALYFCASGQESTDTQYFGPGTRLTVL.

This clonotype was detected a few times. The rearrangement links TRBV18 to TRBJ2-6; 10 bases line up with TRBD1. V was clipped by 3 bases and J by 0 bases; unmatched bases: 5. In germline, CDR1 is KGHSH, CDR2 LQKENI. CDR3 length: 18 amino acids. Here the CDR3 reads CASSPFRDRGSGANVLTF. The CDR3 DNA reads as TGTGCCAGCTCACCTTTCCGGGACAGGGGCTCTGGGGCCAACGTCCTGACTTTC.

The sample holds a few counts of this clonotype. The V call is TRBV5-6, the J call TRBJ2-5; a weak D match, TRBD2 (6 bases). The CDR3 extends over 14 amino acids. V was shortened by 3 bases and J by 5 bases, with 14 bases between the two germline ends. Germline V CDR1 and CDR2: SGHDT, YYEEEE. The DNA for the CDR3 is TGTGCCAGCAGCTGGGACTCCAGGGAGGAGACCCAGTACTTC. Translation: CASSWDSREETQYF.

This clonotype was recorded at least ten times. J is TRBJ1-1 and V is TRBV27, with 7 bases identical to TRBD1. Germline values: CDR1 MNHEY, CDR2 SMNVEV (reference sequence). The CDR3 contains 14 residues. Trimming removed 5 bases from V and 0 bases from J; junction bases left unmatched: 3. CDR3 protein: CASSTGQLNTEAFF. The CDR3 DNA reads as TGTGCCAGCAGTACGGGACAGCTGAACACTGAAGCTTTCTTT.